This TCR beta chain was recorded in a study of regulatory T cells in long-lasting Graves disease. The sample holds many counts of this clonotype. Its cognate antigen is unknown. Investigators prepared the TCR beta libraries by applying iRepertoire HTBI primers and Arm-PCR of CDR3 regions. Each CDR3 protein gets one entry after TCRdb re-called the multiplex PCR reads with MiXCR. There are some 240,000 distinct CDR3 sequences in the sample; roughly a fifth occur only once, and 12% lies in the top ten. General study points: Only peripheral blood was studied, not thyroid tissue.

Specified time point: newly diagnosed GD, antithyroid drugs for less than 3 months. The TCR library was made from RNA extracted from PBMCs. The CDR3 length is 14 residues. V lost 2 bases and J lost 2, with 7 bases in between. The same data also went into a second study, on T cells in Graves' hyperthyroidism and ophthalmopathy. From that second work: Clinical symptoms, serum thyroxine, TRAb, thyroid ultrasound and orbital computed tomography established diagnosis. The HTBI primer set served for first-round RT-PCR of the TCR CDR3.

This chain joins TRBV12-3 or TRBV12-4 and TRBJ1-5; no firm D call. Material: peripheral blood mononuclear cells (PBMCs), obtained at new diagnosis, from a patient treated with antithyroid drugs. This clonotype was obtained from a woman aged 25 to 39 with Graves disease. CDR3 region: CASSLHKGNQPQHF. CDR3 sequence (DNA): TGTGCCAGCAGTTTACACAAAGGCAATCAGCCCCAGCATTTT.